Below are 22 T cell receptor beta chains sequenced from a single sample in a study of OX40 agonist ivuxolimab in advanced cancers. Clones were sequenced by immunoSEQ multiplex PCR, and TCRdb holds only the in-frame ones, with some missing. Altogether fewer than 120,000 clones are present, about 92% being singletons, with the ten largest covering about 0.25%. Specimen: CD4+ or CD8+ T cells sorted from blood, collected in a trial of the OX40 agonist ivuxolimab. These receptors were taken from an adult with an advanced solid tumor such as melanoma, head and neck, liver or kidney cancer.

The chain links TRBV7-9 to TRBJ2-2; 7 bases agree with TRBD2. The V segment lost 5 bases and the J segment 5 bases; nucleotides outside the gene matches: 5. Germline CDR1 is SEHNR and CDR2 is FQNEAQ (reference sequence). This CDR3 is built from 14 residues. The CDR3 spells CASSGGSITGELFF. Here the CDR3 DNA reads TGTGCCAGCAGCGGCGGGAGTATTACCGGGGAGCTGTTTTTT.

This chain uses TRBV6-5 with TRBJ1-2, with a weak D call TRBD1 (5 bases). Germline loops: CDR1 MNHEY, CDR2 SVGAGI. The CDR3 is 15 amino acids. Between the trimmed V and J ends, which lost 5 bases and 2 bases, there was a span of 15 bases. The CDR3 coding sequence is TGTGCCAGCAGTCCCCGGGACGTAAGGAACTATGGCTACACCTTC. Encoded protein: CASSPRDVRNYGYTF.

The rearrangement uses TRBV29-1 and TRBJ1-2, with D unclear. From germline, CDR1 is SQVTM and CDR2 ANQGSEA. The CDR3 consists of 14 residues. V was clipped by 4 bases and J by 2 bases, with 14 bases between them. For the CDR3, the DNA is TGCAGCGTTGGAACTCTGGCGATAAACTATGGCTACACCTTC. This encodes CSVGTLAINYGYTF.

The chain couples TRBV4-3 to TRBJ1-1; no clear D. CDR3 length: 15 residues. Germline V gene sequence: CDR1 LGHNA, CDR2 YSLEER. V lost 0 bases, J lost 8 bases, and 16 bases lay in between. The CDR3 nucleotides are TGCGCCAGCAGCCAAGATCCGAGTGGGGAACTCGAAGCTTTCTTT. As protein: CASSQDPSGELEAFF.

V is TRBV28 and J is TRBJ2-3, with unresolved D. This CDR3 is 15 amino acids long. Germline V gene sequence: CDR1 MDHEN, CDR2 SYDVKM. The germline V and J ends were trimmed by 8 bases and 6 bases, with 21 bases remaining between them. The CDR3 sequence is CASSRSSGVDDTQYF. The CDR3 DNA follows: TGTGCCAGCTCTCGATCATCAGGTGTGGATGATACGCAGTATTTT.

V gene TRBV25-1 combines with J gene TRBJ2-7, with D possibly TRBD1 on 6 matching bases. Germline assignment: CDR1 MGHDK and CDR2 SYGVNS. The CDR3 is 15 residues long. With 3 bases removed from V and 2 bases from J, the gap between germline ends came to 14 bases. Written as DNA, the CDR3 is TGTGCCAGCAGTGACGTGGGACATCAAACCTACGAGCAGTACTTC. Translated: CASSDVGHQTYEQYF.

V is TRBV5-6 and J is TRBJ2-7; D call uncertain. V was clipped by 0 bases and J by 0 bases, with 10 bases between them. Germline loops: CDR1 SGHDT, CDR2 YYEEEE. This CDR3 region has 15 residues. The CDR3 region has the DNA TGTGCCAGCAGCTTGGATCAGTACAGCTCCTACGAGCAGTACTTC. Translating it yields CASSLDQYSSYEQYF.

The gene calls are TRBV5-6 and TRBJ1-4, with 9 bases aligning to TRBD1. Germline CDR1 is SGHDT and CDR2 is YYEEEE. The CDR3 covers 16 residues. Unmatched junction bases numbered 4, after V lost 2 bases and J lost 2 bases. CDR3: CASSLQGALTNEKLFF. The DNA for the CDR3 is TGTGCCAGCAGCTTACAGGGGGCCCTCACTAATGAAAAACTGTTTTTT.

This chain joins TRBV29-1 and TRBJ2-7; D is ambiguous. Germline V gene data show CDR1 as SQVTM and CDR2 as ANQGSEA. CDR3 length: 12 residues. V was cut by 7 bases and J by 3 bases, with 13 bases left in between. The chain's CDR3 is CSGTLGNYEQYF. The CDR3, as DNA: TGCAGCGGTACCCTAGGAAACTACGAGCAGTACTTC.

This chain joins TRBV9 and TRBJ1-4, with 8 bases lining up with TRBD1. CDR1 SGDLS and CDR2 YYNGEE come from the germline V gene. CDR3 length: 17 residues. V trimming: 0 bases; J trimming: 4 bases; junction bases outside the gene matches: 8. This CDR3 reads CASSVGTGRTDNEKLFF. The CDR3 region has the DNA TGTGCCAGCAGCGTAGGGACAGGGCGAACCGATAATGAAAAACTGTTTTTT.

This chain links TRBV30 with TRBJ2-7; maybe TRBD2 (5 bases). Germline CDR1 reads GTSNPN; CDR2 reads SVGIG (reference sequence). Trimming pared 6 bases from V and 0 bases from J, leaving 9 bases between. This CDR3 is built from 12 residues. CDR3 sequence reads: CACSGYSYEQYF. CDR3 sequence (DNA): TGTGCCTGTTCGGGATACTCCTACGAGCAGTACTTC.

The CDR3 reads CASSSDRGRYEQYF. CDR3 sequence (DNA): TGTGCCAGTAGTTCGGACAGGGGGAGGTACGAGCAGTACTTC. This chain uses TRBV19 with TRBJ2-7; the match to TRBD1 covers 10 bases. The germline gives CDR1 LNHDA, CDR2 SQIVND (reference sequence). V shed 5 bases, J shed 4 bases, and the junction held 5 bases outside the gene matches. This CDR3 has 14 amino acids.

The chain has TRBV7-3 and TRBJ2-3, with 8 bases lining up with TRBD2. CDR1 and CDR2 (germline): SGHTA, FQGTGA. The CDR3 extends over 13 amino acids. V dropped 7 bases and J dropped 6; count of bases not matched to a gene: 6. The CDR3 protein is CASTLGGADTQYF. Written as DNA, the CDR3 is TGTGCCAGCACCCTCGGGGGGGCCGATACGCAGTATTTT. Using reference TRBV7-3 and TRBJ2-3 for the parts outside the CDR3, the full variable domain is GAGVSQTPSNKVTEKGKYVELRCDPISGHTALYWYRQSLGQGPEFLIYFQGTGAADDSGLPNDRFFAVRPEGSVSTLKIQRTERGDSAVYLCASTLGGADTQYFGPGTRLTVL.

The CDR3 DNA is TGTGCCTGGAGAATGTGGACAGTTGGGGCCCGAGAAGCTTTCTTT. Translating it yields CAWRMWTVGAREAFF. The V gene is TRBV30, the J gene TRBJ1-1; D might be TRBD1 (6 bases). Trimming left V 3 bases short and J 8 bases short, with 22 bases between. Germline lookup yields CDR1 GTSNPN and CDR2 SVGIG (reference sequence). The CDR3 is made up of 15 amino acids.

This rearrangement joins TRBV7-6 to TRBJ1-2, with TRBD1 identical over 9 bases. The CDR3 loop spans 14 amino acids. V gave up 4 bases and J gave up 2 bases; unmatched junction bases: 2. CDR1 and CDR2 (germline): SGHVS, FNYEAQ. The CDR3 nucleotides read TGTGCCAGCAGCTCCGGACAGGGGAACTATGGCTACACCTTC. Protein: CASSSGQGNYGYTF. The full variable domain, rest sourced from reference TRBV7-6 and TRBJ1-2, is GAGVSQSPRYKVTKRGQDVALRCDPISGHVSLYWYRQALGQGPEFLTYFNYEAQQDKSGLPNDRFSAERPEGSISTLTIQRTEQRDSAMYRCASSSGQGNYGYTFGSGTRLTVV.

The CDR3 protein is CASSERGNQPQHF. CDR3 bases: TGTGCCAGCAGTGAAAGGGGGAATCAGCCCCAGCATTTT. This chain joins TRBV2 and TRBJ1-5; D is possibly TRBD1 (6 bases). The CDR3 runs to 13 residues. The germline V gene has CDR1 SNHLY and CDR2 FYNNEI. The germline V and J ends were trimmed by 2 bases and 4 bases, with 6 bases remaining between them.

In DNA, the CDR3 is TGTGCCAGCAGCACAGGACTAGCGGAAAACCAGCAGTTCTTC. Translating it yields CASSTGLAENQQFF. V usage is TRBV11-3 and J usage is TRBJ2-1; 10 bases are a match to TRBD2. The CDR3 extends over 14 amino acids. Germline-derived CDR1 and CDR2 are SGHNT and YENEEA. The trim removed 5 bases at V and 11 bases at J, leaving 9 bases unmatched. The variable domain in full, completed from reference TRBV11-3 and TRBJ2-1, reads EAGVVQSPRYKIIEKKQPVAFWCNPISGHNTLYWYLQNLGQGPELLIRYENEEAVDDSQLPKDRFSAERLKGVDSTLKIQPAELGDSAVYLCASSTGLAENQQFFGPGTRLTVL.

This chain links TRBV18 with TRBJ2-5, with D perhaps matching TRBD1 (5 bases). With 0 bases removed from V and 5 bases from J, the gap between germline ends came to 10 bases. The CDR3 length is 14 residues. Germline-derived CDR1 and CDR2 are KGHSH and LQKENI. The CDR3 region has the DNA TGTGCCAGCTCACCACCGACCAGGGTGGAGACCCAGTACTTC. It is translated as CASSPPTRVETQYF.

The chain joins TRBV27 to TRBJ2-7; D ambiguous. Germline CDR1 and CDR2: MNHEY and SMNVEV (reference sequence). This CDR3 is built from 16 residues. Between the trimmed V and J ends, which lost 0 bases and 5 bases, there was a span of 17 bases. The DNA of the CDR3 is TGTGCCAGCAGTTTATCCCCTTTTGTCGCGCCCAACGAGCAGTACTTC. This encodes CASSLSPFVAPNEQYF.

J is TRBJ1-5 and V is TRBV9; possibly TRBD1 for D (6 bases). CDR1 is SGDLS, CDR2 YYNGEE, per germline. This CDR3 has 15 residues. The V end lost 0 bases, the J end lost 3 bases, and 10 bases lay between the germline ends. The CDR3 reads CASSVGPGANQPQHF. CDR3 bases: TGTGCCAGCAGCGTAGGCCCAGGGGCCAATCAGCCCCAGCATTTT.

This clone came up a few times. The chain combines TRBV21-1 with TRBJ1-5. TRBV21-1 is annotated as a pseudogene. The length of the CDR3 is 14 residues. The CDR3 nucleotides read TGTGCCAGCAGCAAAGAGAGTGCCGATCAGCCCCAGCATTTT. This encodes CASSKESADQPQHF.

This chain connects TRBV15 to TRBJ2-7; TRBD1 matches at 7 bases. V shed 3 bases, J shed 3 bases, and the junction held 8 bases outside the gene matches. Germline CDR1 LNHNV, CDR2 YYDKDF (reference sequence). The CDR3 is made up of 15 amino acids. DNA of the CDR3: TGTGCCACCAGCAGCCTTGGGACAGTCCGCTACGAGCAGTACTTC. This gives the protein CATSSLGTVRYEQYF.